One sample yielded the 14 T cell receptor beta chains listed below, sequenced in a study of cytomegalovirus exposure and HLA in healthy donors. A multiplex PCR was run with 60 Vbeta primers and 13 Jbeta primers. Generated by immunoSEQ multiplex PCR, the TCRdb table keeps only in-frame clones and is missing some. The data show fewer than 150,000 clones, around 76% seen once. The specimen was PBMCs. The receptors stem from a male donor in good health and CMV-seronegative.

This chain links TRBV9 with TRBJ1-2, with unresolved D. CDR1 and CDR2 from the germline V gene are SGDLS and YYNGEE. V lost 0 bases and J lost 6, with 9 bases in between. The CDR3 spans 13 residues. The CDR3 protein is CASSVDPVDGYTF. The CDR3 DNA follows: TGTGCCAGCAGCGTAGATCCGGTCGATGGCTACACCTTC.

A remark on this clone: This sample also contains other DNA sequences that code for the same CDR3. J is TRBJ1-2 and V is TRBV27, with TRBD1 matching 7 bases. V shed 5 bases, J shed 1 base, and the junction held 7 bases outside the gene matches. Germline CDR1 reads MNHEY; CDR2 reads SMNVEV (reference sequence). The CDR3 sequence is 15 residues long. CDR3 sequence reads: CASSISGQLNYGYTF. CDR3 bases: TGTGCCAGCAGTATCTCGGGACAGCTTAACTATGGCTACACCTTC.

This clone was counted a single time. This sequence joins TRBV5-4 and TRBJ1-2; the D gene is possibly TRBD1 (5 bases). Per the germline V gene, CDR1 is SGHNT and CDR2 is YYREEE (reference sequence). V lost 2 bases and J 5 bases, leaving 16 bases between the germline ends. The CDR3 loop spans 15 amino acids. CDR3 region: CASSLDLGALYGYTF. CDR3 nucleotides: TGTGCCAGCAGCTTAGATTTAGGGGCGCTTTATGGCTACACCTTC.

The V call is TRBV7-3, the J call TRBJ1-2; TRBD1 matches at 8 bases. The CDR3 runs to 13 residues. V lost 4 bases, J lost 4 bases, and 2 bases stayed unmatched. Germline CDR1 and CDR2: SGHTA and FQGTGA. CDR3 loop: CASSSDRGYGYTF. CDR3 nucleotide sequence: TGTGCCAGCAGCTCAGACAGGGGCTATGGCTACACCTTC. Variable domain in full (rest from reference TRBV7-3 and TRBJ1-2): GAGVSQTPSNKVTEKGKYVELRCDPISGHTALYWYRQSLGQGPEFLIYFQGTGAADDSGLPNDRFFAVRPEGSVSTLKIQRTERGDSAVYLCASSSDRGYGYTFGSGTRLTVV.

J is TRBJ2-1 and V is TRBV29-1; a possible D gene is TRBD1 (5 bases). Germline loops: CDR1 SQVTM, CDR2 ANQGSEA. V was pared by 8 bases and J by 5 bases, with 7 bases between. This CDR3 has 10 amino acids. The CDR3 spells CSSTDNEQFF. The DNA of the CDR3 is TGCAGCTCGACAGACAATGAGCAGTTCTTC.

The chain has TRBV5-1 and TRBJ2-5, with 12 positions matching TRBD2. The CDR3 is made up of 19 amino acids. The V gene's germline CDR1 is SGHRS and CDR2 YFSETQ. Trimming removed 3 bases from V and 4 bases from J; junction bases left unmatched: 16. CDR3 sequence reads: CASSSEGRLAGVLGETQYF. In nucleotides, the CDR3 is TGCGCCAGCAGCTCGGAGGGTCGACTAGCGGGAGTGTTAGGAGAGACCCAGTACTTC.

The rearrangement uses TRBV5-1 and TRBJ1-2; no clear D gene. Trimming removed 1 base at V and 5 bases at J, with 12 bases between. Per the germline V gene, CDR1 is SGHRS and CDR2 is YFSETQ. The length of the CDR3 is 14 residues. Here the CDR3 reads CASSLPGSRYGYTF. For the CDR3, the DNA is TGCGCCAGCAGCTTGCCCGGGAGCAGGTATGGCTACACCTTC. The entire variable domain, with the rest obtained from reference TRBV5-1 and TRBJ1-2, is as follows: KAGVTQTPRYLIKTRGQQVTLSCSPISGHRSVSWYQQTPGQGLQFLFEYFSETQRNKGNFPGRFSGRQFSNSRSEMNVSTLELGDSALYLCASSLPGSRYGYTFGSGTRLTVV.

The chain is built from TRBV7-6 and TRBJ2-5; tentative D call: TRBD1 (6 bases). This CDR3 is 15 amino acids long. Trimming shortened V by 5 bases and J by 7 bases, and 20 bases separated the two germline ends. From germline, CDR1 is SGHVS and CDR2 FNYEAQ. The CDR3 is CASSPPGRGGVTQYF. DNA of the CDR3: TGTGCCAGCAGCCCACCGGGCAGGGGTGGTGTGACCCAGTACTTC.

The CDR3 DNA reads as TGTGCCAGCTCACCGGCCGTTGGCACAGATACGCAGTATTTT. Protein product: CASSPAVGTDTQYF. This chain connects TRBV18 to TRBJ2-3; D is unclear. There are 14 residues in the CDR3. Germline values: CDR1 KGHSH, CDR2 LQKENI. Trimming removed 3 bases from V and 1 base from J, with 8 bases in between.

V usage is TRBV18 and J usage is TRBJ2-7; 10 bases are a match to TRBD2. This CDR3 contains 15 residues. The V segment lost 4 bases and the J segment 5 bases; nucleotides outside the gene matches: 8. CDR1 and CDR2 from the germline V gene are KGHSH and LQKENI. This chain's CDR3 is CASSLPSGGAHEQYF. The CDR3 DNA follows: TGTGCCAGCTCACTTCCAAGCGGGGGGGCCCACGAGCAGTACTTC.

In DNA, the CDR3 is TGTGCCAGCAGCCAAAGGGGGGCGGGAGCGAGCAATGAGCAGTTCTTC. Translated, it gives CASSQRGAGASNEQFF. The V call is TRBV11-2, the J call TRBJ2-1; a possible D gene is TRBD2 (7 bases). Deletions cut 5 bases from V and 6 bases from J, with 20 bases between. The CDR3 is made up of 16 amino acids. CDR1 is SGHAT, CDR2 FQNNGV, per germline.

The chain links TRBV30 to TRBJ2-3, with 10 nucleotides matching TRBD1. CDR1 is GTSNPN, CDR2 SVGIG, per germline (reference sequence). V lost 0 bases and J lost 5; bases outside the gene matches: 11. The CDR3 has 17 amino acids. CDR3 amino acids: CAWSVLTGTGVLDTQYF. CDR3 sequence (DNA): TGTGCCTGGAGTGTTCTAACCGGGACAGGGGTATTAGATACGCAGTATTTT.

The rearrangement joins TRBV4-2 to TRBJ2-6; D gene unclear. CDR1 and CDR2 (germline): LGHNA, YNFKEQ. The CDR3 is made up of 17 amino acids. With 0 bases removed from V and 3 bases from J, the gap between germline ends came to 12 bases. CDR3 loop: CASSQEHGQVGANVLTF. CDR3 sequence (DNA): TGTGCCAGCAGCCAAGAACACGGTCAGGTTGGGGCCAACGTCCTGACTTTC.

This clone is medium-sized in the sample. The chain has TRBV5-8 and TRBJ2-2; 9 nucleotides align to TRBD2. The CDR3 has 16 amino acids. Germline values: CDR1 SGHTS, CDR2 YDEGEE. J gave up 5 bases and V 4 bases, and 9 bases lay outside the gene matches. The CDR3 sequence is CASSKAGGFDTGELFF. The DNA for the CDR3 is TGTGCCAGCAGCAAAGCGGGGGGATTCGATACCGGGGAGCTGTTTTTT.